Detailed here is one T cell receptor beta chain. No antigen is known for it. The sample belongs to a study of post-analysis software for immune sequencing data. Study outcomes and limitations: Controls showed significantly higher normalized Chao1 diversity than did multiple sclerosis patients.

Libraries were made from TCR beta cDNA, and they carried unique molecular identifiers. T cells numbering about 0.85 to 11 million yielded cDNA molecules that totaled about 500,000. TCRdb recomputed calls from the PCR reads with MiXCR, one row per CDR3 protein. The sample has 170,000 or so distinct CDR3 sequences; 30% are singletons. The origin of this receptor is a girl between 10 and 17 years old with multiple sclerosis. What was sequenced was blood.

The CDR3 spells CASSLGQGTQPQHF. In nucleotides, the CDR3 is TGTGCCAGCAGCTTGGGACAGGGGACTCAGCCCCAGCATTTT. V gene TRBV11-2 combines with J gene TRBJ1-5, with 10 nucleotides matching TRBD1. The germline V gene encodes CDR1 SGHAT and CDR2 FQNNGV. Trimming cost V 3 bases and J 6 bases; bases outside gene matches: 2. This CDR3 contains 14 residues. The full variable domain, rest sourced from reference TRBV11-2 and TRBJ1-5, is EAGVAQSPRYKIIEKRQSVAFWCNPISGHATLYWYQQILGQGPKLLIQFQNNGVVDDSQLPKDRFSAERLKGVDSTLKIQPAKLEDSAVYLCASSLGQGTQPQHFGDGTRLSIL.